Included here is one T cell receptor (beta chain) sequence, with context. Unmatched junction bases numbered 3, after V lost 1 base and J lost 2 bases. The CDR3 spans 15 residues. Germline V gene sequence: CDR1 GTSNPN, CDR2 SVGIG (reference sequence). The source of the sample is a study of beta chain features in type 1 diabetes. Across the study: Cell yields, age and gender were similar between patients and healthy donors.

On average, the one heparinised blood draw given by each donor was approximately 0.12 L. Expressed TCRB transcripts were sequenced, since all the RNA that had been isolated was reverse transcribed. The method was immunoSEQ multiplex PCR; TCRdb's version includes in-frame clones alone and lacks a portion of them. The repertoire holds 360,000 or so clones, about 20% seen once, with around 0.045% in the top ten. The clonotype comes from a woman younger than 35 in good health. The chain recombines TRBV30 with TRBJ2-1, with TRBD2 matching 9 bases. Sample: naive CD4+ T cells from blood. The CDR3 sequence: CAWSGSSGTYNEQFF. CDR3 bases: TGTGCCTGGAGTGGGTCTAGCGGGACCTACAATGAGCAGTTCTTC.